This passage covers 9 T cell receptor beta chains from one sample sequenced in a study of blood T cells in healthy people across ages. The use of a sample-barcoded 5' primer and a J-beta primer mix characterized a second PCR of roughly 7 to 11 cycles. TCRdb independently ran MiXCR on the 5' RACE reads; one entry per CDR3 protein. The table shows 800,000 to 950,000 distinct CDR3 sequences, with 25% to 30% occurring only once. A further study also used this sample, focusing on T cells of mothers and their children.

Sequenced material: blood. These receptors all come from a middle-aged woman in good health.

Remarks on this clonotype: The junction departs from germline at one end; a sequencing error may be responsible. The chain's CDR3 is CSAKPTGTGLNYGYTF. CDR3 coding DNA: TGTAGTGCGAAACCGACCGGGACAGGGCTTAACTATGGCTACACCTTC. This rearrangement joins TRBV20-1 to TRBJ1-2, with 9 bases that match TRBD1. The CDR3 is 16 amino acids. The germline V gene encodes CDR1 DFQATT and CDR2 SNEGSKA (reference sequence).

A remark on this clonotype: A much more abundant neighbour one base away suggests this may be a read error. DNA of the CDR3: TGTGCCGGCAGTGAAACAGTAGTCGTCTATGGCTACACCTTC. Residues: CAGSETVVVYGYTF. The chain recombines TRBV12-3 or TRBV12-4 with TRBJ1-2, with D unresolved. The CDR3 loop spans 14 amino acids.

A single count supports this clonotype. The rearrangement joins TRBV7-2 to TRBJ2-3, with 10 bases matching TRBD2. Per the germline V gene, CDR1 is SGHTA and CDR2 is FQGNSA. The CDR3 length is 16 residues. V shed 2 bases and J 4 bases; nucleotides not matched to a gene: 6. CDR3 in amino acids: CASSLQRGGMPDTQYF. The CDR3 DNA reads as TGTGCCAGCAGCTTACAGCGGGGGGGAATGCCAGATACGCAGTATTTT.

This clonotype was counted ten times or more. This chain connects TRBV6-5 to TRBJ2-1, with 8 bases identical to TRBD1. The V and J ends lost 6 bases and 8 bases, in that order; junction bases with no gene match: 9. This CDR3 is built from 14 residues. In germline, CDR1 is MNHEY, CDR2 SVGAGI. CDR3 in amino acids: CASSPGTGYHEQFF. The CDR3 DNA reads as TGTGCCAGCAGCCCCGGGACAGGCTATCATGAGCAGTTCTTC.

About this clonotype itself: Mismatch with germline at one junction end may stem from a read error. The chain links TRBV20-1 to TRBJ2-1; 11 bases fit TRBD2. The length of the CDR3 is 16 residues. Looked up from germline, CDR1 is DFQATT and CDR2 is SNEGSKA (reference sequence). Here the CDR3 DNA reads TGCAGTGCTGGAGACCTAGCGGGAGGAACCCCACATGAGCAGTTCTTC. Translating it yields CSAGDLAGGTPHEQFF.

Comment on this clonotype: A much larger clonotype is one base distant, so this may be a read error. The chain uses TRBV3-1 and TRBJ2-5; 8 bases align to TRBD2. Trimming at V came to 1 base and at J to 11 bases, leaving 15 bases not matched to a gene. The length of the CDR3 is 16 residues. The germline CDR1 and CDR2 sequences are LGHDT and YNNKEL (reference sequence). The CDR3 DNA reads as TGTGCCAGCAGCCAAGTGAAGCGGGGGAGGTACAATGAGCAGTACTTC. Translated, it gives CASSQVKRGRYNEQYF.

The chain uses TRBV28 and TRBJ2-3; TRBD2 agrees at 8 bases. V trimming: 8 bases; J trimming: 5 bases; junction bases outside the gene matches: 12. Germline loops: CDR1 MDHEN, CDR2 SYDVKM. The CDR3 has 15 residues. For the CDR3, the DNA is TGTGCCAGCGCCCCGGCGGGACTAGAAGTAGATACGCAGTATTTT. Its protein is CASAPAGLEVDTQYF.

This chain joins TRBV9 and TRBJ1-1; 7 bases match TRBD1. V lost 4 bases to trimming and J lost 3 bases; unmatched junction nucleotides: 12. Germline V lookup: CDR1 SGDLS, CDR2 YYNGEE. The CDR3 length is 16 residues. CDR3 sequence: CASSQGRQGLDTEAFF. The DNA for the CDR3 is TGTGCCAGCAGCCAAGGGAGACAGGGCCTGGACACTGAAGCTTTCTTT.

The chain joins TRBV7-9 to TRBJ1-2, with 8 nucleotides matching TRBD1. The length of the CDR3 is 18 residues. The J segment lost 12 bases and the V segment lost 5 bases, leaving 26 bases of the junction unmatched. Germline values: CDR1 SEHNR, CDR2 FQNEAQ (reference sequence). The CDR3 loop is CASSGYGTGRERGEVDTF. CDR3 DNA sequence: TGTGCCAGCAGCGGATACGGGACAGGCCGAGAAAGGGGCGAGGTGGACACCTTC.